This T cell receptor beta chain was sequenced in a study of OX40 agonist ivuxolimab in advanced cancers. Study-wide findings and caveats: Some patients without response likewise showed low normalized clonal expansion. Within 6 weeks, CD4+ and CD8+ blood T cells expanded clonally at 0.1 to 3.0 mg/kg. Specificity for antigen went undetermined in the expanded peripheral T cells.

CDR1 and CDR2 from the germline V gene are SGHTS and YDEGEE. The CDR3 is 16 residues long. Germline trimming cut 0 bases from V and 6 bases from J; bases unmatched to any gene: 8. Notes on this clone: Its antigen is not known.

The assay was immunoSEQ multiplex PCR, and TCRdb's table has in-frame clones only and misses some. The table has 6,000 to 9,500 clones, around 67% seen once; the top ten hold roughly 60%. Peripheral blood came from all dose cohorts at three timepoints. The genes are TRBV5-8 and TRBJ2-1, with 8 positions matching TRBD1. The sequence was collected from an adult with an advanced solid tumor such as melanoma, head and neck, liver or kidney cancer. Sample: CD4+ or CD8+ T cells sorted from blood, taken in a trial of the OX40 agonist ivuxolimab. The CDR3 region is CASSLGTGGVRNEQFF. DNA of the CDR3: TGTGCCAGCAGCTTGGGAACAGGGGGAGTTCGCAATGAGCAGTTCTTC.